This T cell receptor (beta chain) was recorded in a study of T cell responses to AZD1222 COVID-19 vaccine. Clones were read by immunoSEQ multiplex PCR, and TCRdb kept only the in-frame ones, dropping some. Of approximately 120,000 clones listed, 91% are singletons. The V end lost 3 bases, the J end lost 6 bases, and 8 bases lay between the germline ends. The CDR3 totals 12 residues. Germline V gene sequence: CDR1 SGHVS, CDR2 FNYEAQ. The TCR sequence derives from an adult in good health. The chain couples TRBV7-6 to TRBJ1-2; the D is unclear. The specimen was peripheral blood, collected on day 0 of AZD1222 vaccination. In DNA, the CDR3 is TGTGCCAGCAGCTTTAAGGGAAATGGCTACACCTTC. Its translation: CASSFKGNGYTF.